These 23 T cell receptor beta chains originate from one sample sequenced in a study of shared clonotypes between healthy human individuals. Measured with immunoSEQ multiplex PCR; TCRdb has only the in-frame clones, and not every one. Of under 2,500,000 clones in the sample, about 94% are singletons; the top ten hold roughly 0.13%. Sequencing used naive CD4+ T cells sorted from blood. As to subset: CD45RA+ positively selected. These receptors originate from a man younger than 30 in good health.

CDR3 bases: TGTGCCAGTCGTCCGGGACAGCTAAATTCACCCCTCCACTTT. Protein: CASRPGQLNSPLHF. The rearrangement uses TRBV19 and TRBJ1-6; 7 bases are a match to TRBD1. J gave up 7 bases and V 8 bases, and 8 bases lay outside the gene matches. The V gene's germline CDR1 is LNHDA and CDR2 SQIVND (reference sequence). The CDR3 length is 14 residues.

Worth noting for this clone: Distinct nucleotide sequences in the sample also encode this CDR3. V usage is TRBV7-9 and J usage is TRBJ1-5; no clear D. Trimming pared 5 bases from V and 0 bases from J, leaving 5 bases between. Per germline, CDR1 SEHNR and CDR2 FQNEAQ (reference sequence). The CDR3 is made up of 13 amino acids. The CDR3 nucleotides are TGTGCCAGCAGCCCAGGTAGCAATCAGCCCCAGCATTTT. It specifies CASSPGSNQPQHF.

J is TRBJ2-7 and V is TRBV12-5; D is possibly TRBD2 (5 bases). Germline-derived CDR1 and CDR2 are LGHNT and FRNRAP. The V end lost 0 bases, the J end lost 3 bases, and 18 bases lay between the germline ends. This CDR3 region has 17 residues. The CDR3: CASGLVPRGYLDYEQYF. DNA of the CDR3: TGTGCTAGTGGTTTGGTACCACGGGGTTACTTAGACTACGAGCAGTACTTC.

In regard to this clone: The sample carries other DNA sequences with the same CDR3. The chain couples TRBV5-1 to TRBJ2-7; 8 bases map to TRBD1. Germline loops: CDR1 SGHRS, CDR2 YFSETQ. The junction had 8 bases not matched to a gene; V was cut back by 0 bases and J by 0 bases. This CDR3 has 17 residues. CDR3 in amino acids: CASSLASGGGVSYEQYF. The CDR3 DNA sequence: TGCGCCAGCAGCTTGGCGTCAGGGGGCGGCGTCTCCTACGAGCAGTACTTC.

This clone was picked up one time. The genes are TRBV5-1 and TRBJ2-7; perhaps TRBD1 as D (5 bases). Trimming shortened V by 1 base and J by 3 bases, and 17 bases separated the two germline ends. CDR3 length: 16 residues. Germline loops: CDR1 SGHRS, CDR2 YFSETQ. The CDR3: CASSLTAGSARYEQYF. CDR3 in DNA: TGCGCCAGCAGCTTGACCGCAGGGTCTGCCCGCTACGAGCAGTACTTC.

The chain recombines TRBV4-1 with TRBJ2-5; D perhaps matches TRBD2 (5 bases). This CDR3 contains 20 residues. Looked up from germline, CDR1 is MGHRA and CDR2 is YSYEKL. V lost 3 bases, J lost 5 bases, and 31 bases lay in between. CDR3 DNA: TGCGCCAGCAGCCAGGAACAGATGTCGAGCGGAATCCCCCAAATGGAGACCCAGTACTTC. It specifies CASSQEQMSSGIPQMETQYF.

In its sample, this clone was seen once. V usage is TRBV25-1 and J usage is TRBJ2-5; 9 positions match TRBD1. Germline-derived CDR1 and CDR2 are MGHDK and SYGVNS. After removal of 3 bases from V and 1 base from J, the junction contained 9 bases not matched to a gene. The CDR3 extends over 17 amino acids. The DNA of the CDR3 is TGTGCCAGCAGTGATCTGGGGGGGACAGGGCCCCAAGAGACCCAGTACTTC. Its translation: CASSDLGGTGPQETQYF.

CDR3 coding DNA: TGTGCCAGCAGCTTCGACAGAAATGAAAAACTGTTTTTT. Its protein product is CASSFDRNEKLFF. V usage is TRBV11-2 and J usage is TRBJ1-4; D perhaps matches TRBD1 (5 bases). Germline-derived CDR1 and CDR2 are SGHAT and FQNNGV. This CDR3 spans 13 amino acids. V dropped 3 bases and J dropped 5 bases, with 7 bases sitting between them.

This chain joins TRBV6-6 and TRBJ2-1; 13 bases align to TRBD2. The V gene end was trimmed by 2 bases and the J gene end by 5 bases; junction bases not matched to a gene: 3. Germline V lookup: CDR1 MNHNY, CDR2 SVGAGI (reference sequence). This CDR3 region has 16 residues. CDR3 coding DNA: TGTGCCAGCAGTTACCCCGGGACTAGCGGGAACAATGAGCAGTTCTTC. Residues: CASSYPGTSGNNEQFF.

As to this clone: The sample holds other DNA sequences that translate to the same CDR3. The J gene is TRBJ1-1, the V gene TRBV5-5; no clear D gene. Germline V gene sequence: CDR1 SGHKS, CDR2 YYEKEE (reference sequence). The V gene lost 0 bases and the J gene lost 0 bases, with 6 bases spanning the gap. The CDR3 totals 14 residues. The CDR3 bases are TGTGCCAGCAGCTTGGTGCAGTTGAACACTGAAGCTTTCTTT. It translates to CASSLVQLNTEAFF.

The chain carries TRBV28 and TRBJ2-3, with a possible D match to TRBD1 (6 bases). Trimming took 1 base from V and 4 from J, leaving 21 bases between them. Germline lookup yields CDR1 MDHEN and CDR2 SYDVKM. CDR3 length: 18 residues. CDR3 region: CASSLSTYRDPMADTQYF. Written as DNA, the CDR3 is TGTGCCAGCAGTTTATCAACTTACAGGGACCCCATGGCAGATACGCAGTATTTT.

The chain recombines TRBV5-1 with TRBJ2-7; 16 bases are shared with TRBD2. Germline values: CDR1 SGHRS, CDR2 YFSETQ. There are 20 residues in the CDR3. V shed 3 bases, J shed 4 bases, and the junction held 16 bases outside the gene matches. This chain's CDR3 is CASSSRPPGLAGGPSYEQYF. In nucleotides, the CDR3 is TGCGCCAGCAGCTCTAGGCCACCGGGACTAGCGGGAGGGCCCTCTTACGAGCAGTACTTC.

The count of this clone is one. The rearrangement joins TRBV5-6 to TRBJ2-7; no clear D gene. The CDR3 runs to 13 residues. Germline V gene sequence: CDR1 SGHDT, CDR2 YYEEEE. The germline V and J ends were trimmed by 1 base and 5 bases, with 10 bases remaining between them. Here the CDR3 reads CASSLMSRNEQYF. For the CDR3, the DNA is TGTGCCAGCAGCTTGATGAGTCGTAACGAGCAGTACTTC.

This clone came up once. The genes are TRBV5-4 and TRBJ2-7; 10 nucleotides match TRBD2. CDR1 and CDR2 (germline): SGHNT, YYREEE (reference sequence). This CDR3 has 15 amino acids. The trim removed 4 bases at V and 4 bases at J, leaving 8 bases unmatched. CDR3 sequence reads: CASSLASGSWYEQYF. Written as DNA, the CDR3 is TGTGCCAGCAGCCTGGCTAGCGGGAGTTGGTACGAGCAGTACTTC.

The chain combines TRBV6-5 with TRBJ2-5; 13 nucleotides line up with TRBD2. Germline values: CDR1 MNHEY, CDR2 SVGAGI. V lost 4 bases and J lost 3; bases outside the gene matches: 2. This CDR3 has 15 amino acids. The DNA for the CDR3 is TGTGCCAGCAGTTGGACTAGCGGGAGTAAAGAGACCCAGTACTTC. Translating gives CASSWTSGSKETQYF.

The chain is built from TRBV12-2 and TRBJ1-4; the table assigns TRBD1, which was not confirmed against the DNA. TRBV12-2 is a pseudogene segment. This CDR3 is built from 15 residues. DNA for the CDR3: TGTGCAAGTCTTGAACTCCAGAGACATAGGGAAAAACTGTTTTTT. Translated: CASLELQRHREKLFF.

The gene calls are TRBV4-3 and TRBJ2-1; 10 positions agree with TRBD2. CDR1 and CDR2 from the germline V gene are LGHNA and YSLEER. CDR3 length: 18 amino acids. V lost 0 bases, J lost 4 bases, and 9 bases stayed unmatched. The DNA for the CDR3 is TGCGCCAGCAGCCAAGATTCAACTAGCGGGGCGAGGTACAATGAGCAGTTCTTC. Encoded protein: CASSQDSTSGARYNEQFF.

The gene calls are TRBV4-1 and TRBJ1-6; TRBD1 might be the D (6 bases). The V end lost 8 bases, the J end lost 13 bases, and 15 bases lay between the germline ends. Germline lookup yields CDR1 MGHRA and CDR2 YSYEKL. This CDR3 comprises 12 residues. For the CDR3, the DNA is TGCGCCAGCCGGGGGGCTGGAAATCCCCTCCACTTT. This sequence encodes CASRGAGNPLHF.

The V and J genes are TRBV5-1 and TRBJ2-7; no firm D call. With 0 bases removed from V and 2 bases from J, the gap between germline ends came to 9 bases. The germline V gene encodes CDR1 SGHRS and CDR2 YFSETQ. The CDR3 is made up of 14 amino acids. The DNA of the CDR3 is TGCGCCAGCAGCTTGGATGCAGGCCCCTACGAGCAGTACTTC. This encodes CASSLDAGPYEQYF.

On this clone itself: The sample carries other DNA sequences with the same CDR3. The gene calls are TRBV6-5 and TRBJ2-2; D is ambiguous. The CDR3 runs 15 residues. From germline, CDR1 is MNHEY and CDR2 SVGAGI. Trimming took off 0 bases at V and 1 base at J, with 6 bases between the two ends. Written as DNA, the CDR3 is TGTGCCAGCAGTTACTCGAGGTGGAACACCGGGGAGCTGTTTTTT. It encodes CASSYSRWNTGELFF.

The chain joins TRBV5-1 to TRBJ1-6; 7 bases match TRBD1. Unmatched junction bases numbered 11, after V lost 4 bases and J lost 10 bases. Germline V gene data show CDR1 as SGHRS and CDR2 as YFSETQ. The CDR3 is 15 amino acids. In DNA, the CDR3 is TGCGCCAGCAGCCCCGGGGGGCAGGGGGAATCACCCCTCCACTTT. This translates into CASSPGGQGESPLHF. Supplemented by reference TRBV5-1 and TRBJ1-6, the full variable domain reads KAGVTQTPRYLIKTRGQQVTLSCSPISGHRSVSWYQQTPGQGLQFLFEYFSETQRNKGNFPGRFSGRQFSNSRSEMNVSTLELGDSALYLCASSPGGQGESPLHFGNGTRLTVT.

V usage is TRBV10-1 and J usage is TRBJ2-3; 7 nucleotides agree with TRBD1. V lost 6 bases, J lost 2 bases, and 8 bases stayed unmatched. The CDR3 contains 15 residues. The germline CDR1 and CDR2 sequences are WNHNN and SYGVQD (reference sequence). The CDR3 nucleotides are TGCGCCAGCAGACCCGGGACAGCCGCCACAGATACGCAGTATTTT. This sequence encodes CASRPGTAATDTQYF.

The chain uses TRBV10-3 and TRBJ1-1, with 7 positions matching TRBD1. CDR1 and CDR2 from the germline V gene are ENHRY and SYGVKD. V dropped 5 bases and J dropped 2; count of bases not matched to a gene: 5. CDR3 size: 14 residues. The CDR3 sequence is CAISTGVGNTEAFF. The CDR3 coding sequence is TGTGCCATCAGTACAGGGGTGGGAAACACTGAAGCTTTCTTT.